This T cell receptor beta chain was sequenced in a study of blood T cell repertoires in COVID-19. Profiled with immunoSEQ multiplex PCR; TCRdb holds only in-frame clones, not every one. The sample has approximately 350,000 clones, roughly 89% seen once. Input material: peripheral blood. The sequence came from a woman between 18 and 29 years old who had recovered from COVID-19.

CDR3 protein: CATSDAGLAGAIEQFF. The CDR3 DNA is TGTGCCACCAGTGATGCGGGACTAGCGGGAGCAATTGAGCAGTTCTTC. This chain connects TRBV24-1 to TRBJ2-1, with 14 bases lining up with TRBD2. The CDR3 is 16 amino acids. V lost 3 bases, J lost 9 bases, and 6 bases stayed unmatched. Per germline, CDR1 KGHDR and CDR2 SFDVKD.